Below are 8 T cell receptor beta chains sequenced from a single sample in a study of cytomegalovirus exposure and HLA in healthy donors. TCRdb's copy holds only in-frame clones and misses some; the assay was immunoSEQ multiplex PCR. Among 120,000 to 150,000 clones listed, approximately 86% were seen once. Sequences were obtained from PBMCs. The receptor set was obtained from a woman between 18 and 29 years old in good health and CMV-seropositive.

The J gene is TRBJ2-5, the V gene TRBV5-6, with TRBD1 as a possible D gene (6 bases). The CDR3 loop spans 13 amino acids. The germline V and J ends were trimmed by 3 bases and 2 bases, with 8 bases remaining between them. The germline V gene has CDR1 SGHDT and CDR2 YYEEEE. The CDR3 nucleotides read TGTGCCAGCAGCTGGACAGCACAAGAGACCCAGTACTTC. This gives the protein CASSWTAQETQYF.

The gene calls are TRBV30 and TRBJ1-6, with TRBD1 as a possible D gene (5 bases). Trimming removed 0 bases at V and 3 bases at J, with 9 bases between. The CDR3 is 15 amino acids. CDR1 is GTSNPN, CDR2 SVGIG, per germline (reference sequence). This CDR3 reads CAWSVRGFYNSPLHF. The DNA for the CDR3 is TGTGCCTGGAGTGTACGGGGGTTCTATAATTCACCCCTCCACTTT.

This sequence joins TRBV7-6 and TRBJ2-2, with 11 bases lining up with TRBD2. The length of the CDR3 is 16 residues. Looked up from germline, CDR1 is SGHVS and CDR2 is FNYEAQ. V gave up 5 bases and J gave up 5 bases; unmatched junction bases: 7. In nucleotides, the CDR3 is TGTGCCAGCAGCCTAGAACTAGCGGGAGAGACCGGGGAGCTGTTTTTT. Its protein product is CASSLELAGETGELFF.

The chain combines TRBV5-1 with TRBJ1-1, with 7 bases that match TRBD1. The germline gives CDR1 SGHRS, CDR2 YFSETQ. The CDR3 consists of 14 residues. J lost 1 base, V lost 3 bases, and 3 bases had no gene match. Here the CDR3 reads CASSWRGRNTEAFF. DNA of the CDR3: TGCGCCAGCAGCTGGAGGGGGCGGAACACTGAAGCTTTCTTT.

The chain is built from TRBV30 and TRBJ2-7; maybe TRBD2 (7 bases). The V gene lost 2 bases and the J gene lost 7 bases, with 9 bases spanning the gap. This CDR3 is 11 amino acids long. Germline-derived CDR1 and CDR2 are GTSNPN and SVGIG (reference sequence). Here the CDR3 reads CAWSSGTEQYF. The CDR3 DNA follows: TGTGCCTGGAGTAGCGGGACAGAGCAGTACTTC.

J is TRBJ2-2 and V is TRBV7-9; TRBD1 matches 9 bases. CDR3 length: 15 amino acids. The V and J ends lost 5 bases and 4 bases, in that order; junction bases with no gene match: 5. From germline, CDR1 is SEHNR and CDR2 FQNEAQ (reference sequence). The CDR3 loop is CASSIQGAGTGELFF. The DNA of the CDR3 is TGTGCCAGCAGCATACAGGGGGCAGGCACCGGGGAGCTGTTTTTT.

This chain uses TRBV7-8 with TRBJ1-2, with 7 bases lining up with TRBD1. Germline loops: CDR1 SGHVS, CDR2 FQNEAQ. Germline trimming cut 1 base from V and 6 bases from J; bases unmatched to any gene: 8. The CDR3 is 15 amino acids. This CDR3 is CASSLGRGPLNGYTF. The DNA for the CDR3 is TGTGCCAGCAGCTTAGGAAGGGGGCCCCTTAATGGCTACACCTTC.

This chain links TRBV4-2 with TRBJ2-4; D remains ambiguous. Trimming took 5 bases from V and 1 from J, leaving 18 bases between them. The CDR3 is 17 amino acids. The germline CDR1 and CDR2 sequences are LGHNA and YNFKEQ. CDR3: CASSTSFKSGAKNIQYF. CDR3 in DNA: TGTGCCAGCAGCACCTCATTTAAATCTGGCGCCAAAAACATTCAGTACTTC.